This T cell receptor beta chain is drawn from a study of blood T cell repertoires in COVID-19. Study-wide context: Italy, Spain and the United States were the sources of the convalescent and acute COVID-19 samples. Sources were T cells, B-cell-depleted T cells, or PBMCs; the material itself was cDNA or gDNA.

Authors' data handling: The authors estimated nucleated cell counts from reference gene primer amplification. Using immunoSEQ multiplex PCR, the repertoire was profiled, and TCRdb retains in-frame clones only, with some absent. V, J and clone size derive from that table, while D and trimming were established from the DNA sequence. The data show 300,000 or so clones, around 82% seen once. The CDR3 has 15 residues. J lost 6 bases, V lost 1 base, and 8 bases had no gene match. Germline V gives CDR1 SGHNT, CDR2 YYREEE (reference sequence). The chain carries TRBV5-4 and TRBJ1-1, with TRBD1 matching over 8 bases. The material sequenced was peripheral blood. The sequence was collected from a woman aged 50 to 60 with acute or convalescent COVID-19. In DNA form, the CDR3 reads TGTGCCAGCAGCTTGCTCGGACAGGGTCTGGCTGAAGCTTTCTTT. Protein sequence: CASSLLGQGLAEAFF.